These 14 T cell receptor beta chains were all obtained from the same sample, sequenced in a study of CD8 T cells in Susac syndrome. With random hexamers, roughly 0.45 to 1 ug RNA was reverse transcribed. TCRdb reanalysed the immunoSEQ multiplex PCR reads using MiXCR and keeps one entry per CDR3 protein. In the table there are tens of thousands of distinct CDR3 sequences, around 94% of which are singletons. The sequenced material came from CD8+ T cells from PBMCs. These TCRs come from a human donor in good health.

This chain uses TRBV28 with TRBJ2-5; 7 nucleotides align to TRBD2. The CDR3 length is 13 residues. J gave up 1 base and V 6 bases, and 2 bases lay outside the gene matches. Germline V CDR1 and CDR2: MDHEN, SYDVKM. CDR3 DNA: TGTGCCAGCAGGCCTAGCGGCCAAGAGACCCAGTACTTC. Protein sequence: CASRPSGQETQYF.

The chain combines TRBV7-6 with TRBJ2-3, with 9 bases that match TRBD2. The CDR3 spans 16 residues. Unmatched junction bases numbered 7, after V lost 5 bases and J lost 1 base. Germline V lookup: CDR1 SGHVS, CDR2 FNYEAQ. In DNA form, the CDR3 reads TGTGCCAGCAGCCGAGATTCTAGCGGGGGCACAGATACGCAGTATTTT. As protein: CASSRDSSGGTDTQYF.

The chain uses TRBV25-1 and TRBJ2-2; 8 nucleotides align to TRBD1. The junction had 5 bases not matched to a gene; V was cut back by 4 bases and J by 7 bases. Germline V gene sequence: CDR1 MGHDK, CDR2 SYGVNS. The CDR3 consists of 14 residues. Here the CDR3 reads CASSVGQGVGELFF. The DNA of the CDR3 is TGTGCCAGCAGTGTAGGACAGGGTGTCGGGGAGCTGTTTTTT.

The CDR3 sequence: CASSVGLAGVVTGELFF. In nucleotides, the CDR3 is TGTGCCAGCAGCGTCGGACTAGCGGGAGTCGTCACCGGGGAGCTGTTTTTT. The chain uses TRBV9 and TRBJ2-2; TRBD2 agrees at 13 bases. The CDR3 loop spans 17 amino acids. From germline, CDR1 is SGDLS and CDR2 YYNGEE. V lost 2 bases and J lost 4; bases outside the gene matches: 5.

The DNA of the CDR3 is TGCGCCAGCAGCGTGAGGGGGCGGACAGCGCGAAAACCTGAAGCTTTCTTT. Translating gives CASSVRGRTARKPEAFF. The chain couples TRBV5-1 to TRBJ1-1; 7 nucleotides match TRBD1. This CDR3 contains 17 residues. Germline V CDR1 and CDR2: SGHRS, YFSETQ. The V and J ends lost 4 bases and 6 bases, in that order; junction bases with no gene match: 18.

The chain uses TRBV28 and TRBJ2-4, with 7 bases aligning to TRBD2. The CDR3 runs to 14 residues. CDR1 MDHEN and CDR2 SYDVKM come from the germline V gene. V dropped 5 bases and J dropped 5; count of bases not matched to a gene: 6. CDR3 amino acids: CASSARGVQNIQYF. CDR3 DNA sequence: TGTGCCAGCAGTGCCCGGGGGGTCCAAAACATTCAGTACTTC.

The chain uses TRBV24-1 and TRBJ2-1; perhaps TRBD1 as D (5 bases). The germline CDR1 and CDR2 sequences are KGHDR and SFDVKD. The CDR3 totals 19 residues. Trimming took 3 bases from V and 3 from J, leaving 23 bases between them. CDR3 nucleotide sequence: TGTGCCACCAGTGATCGACCCCGACAGTTCCCTTATGTCTACAATGAGCAGTTCTTC. Residues: CATSDRPRQFPYVYNEQFF.

This chain uses TRBV9 with TRBJ1-6; possibly TRBD1 for D (6 bases). This CDR3 region has 17 residues. The germline CDR1 and CDR2 sequences are SGDLS and YYNGEE. The V end was cut by 3 bases, the J end by 2 bases, with 15 bases between. CDR3 DNA: TGTGCCAGCAGCGCCCGACAGGCGCCCACCTATAATTCACCCCTCCACTTT. Protein sequence: CASSARQAPTYNSPLHF.

The chain employs TRBV28 and TRBJ2-1; TRBD1 is a possible D gene (5 bases). This CDR3 comprises 14 residues. Germline values: CDR1 MDHEN, CDR2 SYDVKM. V was pared by 3 bases and J by 3 bases, with 9 bases between. The DNA of the CDR3 is TGTGCCAGCAGTTTCCGGACAAACTACAATGAGCAGTTCTTC. This gives the protein CASSFRTNYNEQFF.

The CDR3 DNA is TGTGCCAGCAGCCAAGATAGGCCCGACTGGGCCAAAAACATTCAGTACTTC. Protein sequence: CASSQDRPDWAKNIQYF. V is TRBV3-1 and J is TRBJ2-4, with D unresolved. CDR1 is LGHDT, CDR2 YNNKEL, per germline (reference sequence). V shed 0 bases and J shed 1 base, with 13 bases lying between them. CDR3 length: 17 amino acids.

V gene TRBV29-1 combines with J gene TRBJ2-2; tentatively, D is TRBD2 (5 bases). V lost 0 bases and J 5 bases, leaving 13 bases between the germline ends. This CDR3 is 15 amino acids long. Germline V CDR1 and CDR2: SQVTM, ANQGSEA. The CDR3 spells CSVEDLEGPTGELFF. CDR3 DNA sequence: TGCAGCGTTGAAGATCTCGAGGGTCCGACCGGGGAGCTGTTTTTT.

V gene TRBV20-1 combines with J gene TRBJ2-2, with D unclear. The CDR3 loop spans 13 amino acids. Trimming took off 3 bases at V and 2 bases at J, with 7 bases between the two ends. Germline-derived CDR1 and CDR2 are DFQATT and SNEGSKA (reference sequence). CDR3 region: CSARAPNTGELFF. Written as DNA, the CDR3 is TGCAGTGCTAGGGCCCCTAACACCGGGGAGCTGTTTTTT.

V and J are TRBV7-6 and TRBJ2-5, with 7 bases fitting TRBD2. The CDR3 is 15 residues long. V lost 1 base to trimming and J lost 2 bases; unmatched junction nucleotides: 4. CDR1 is SGHVS and CDR2 is FNYEAQ in the germline V gene. The CDR3 reads CASSLVGGIQETQYF. The CDR3 nucleotides read TGTGCCAGCAGCTTAGTCGGGGGGATACAAGAGACCCAGTACTTC. Based on the CDR3 plus reference TRBV7-6 and TRBJ2-5, the full variable domain is GAGVSQSPRYKVTKRGQDVALRCDPISGHVSLYWYRQALGQGPEFLTYFNYEAQQDKSGLPNDRFSAERPEGSISTLTIQRTEQRDSAMYRCASSLVGGIQETQYFGPGTRLLVL.

The V call is TRBV27, the J call TRBJ2-7, with D possibly matching TRBD2 (6 bases). Germline loops: CDR1 MNHEY, CDR2 SMNVEV (reference sequence). Trimming removed 6 bases at V and 5 bases at J, with 17 bases between. The CDR3 covers 14 residues. CDR3 protein: CASSRVGGLNEQYV. CDR3 nucleotides: TGTGCCAGCAGCCGGGTCGGGGGACTTAACGAGCAGTACGTC.